This T cell receptor beta chain was profiled in a study of T cells in Graves' hyperthyroidism and ophthalmopathy. The CDR3 spans 19 residues. Per germline, CDR1 MNHEY and CDR2 SVGAGI. Losses at the gene ends were 2 bases for V and 5 bases for J; bases not matched to a gene: 15. Amplified TCR beta CDR3 regions derived from RNA transcripts. The HTBI primer set was used in a first-round RT-PCR of the TCR CDR3. Each CDR3 protein gets one entry after TCRdb re-called the multiplex PCR reads with MiXCR. This sample has roughly 400,000 distinct CDR3 sequences; about 14% occur once, and the top ten carry over 25%.

What was sequenced was blood. This receptor was obtained from a man aged 50 to 59 with Graves' ophthalmopathy. This chain joins TRBV6-5 and TRBJ2-5, with 12 nucleotides matching TRBD2. CDR3 DNA: TGTGCCAGCAGTTACCCGACTAGCGGGAGTTGGGTATTATGGGAGACCCAGTACTTC. This gives the protein CASSYPTSGSWVLWETQYF.